This T cell receptor (beta chain) was captured by sequencing in a study of T cell repertoires in cytomegalovirus infection. Study-wide context: Matching HLA type and CMV infection were both indicated by public TCR beta signatures. Study conclusions and caveats: Cumulative frequency of public TCR beta families picked out carriers of CMV plus the relevant HLA. The ex vivo response was dominated by HLA-C-restricted CMV-specific TCR beta clonotypes.

MiXCR was run by TCRdb on the reads, yielding one entry per CDR3 protein. The sample contains approximately 1,000,000 distinct CDR3 sequences, around 32% of which appear only once. This clonotype has more than one count but fewer than ten. The target antigen is unknown. The receptor comes from a human donor in good health (CMV status not recorded). Some clones in this sample may be carry-over from other donors' samples. The material sequenced was cultured CD8+ T cells from PBMCs, taken from culture after CMV antigen stimulation.

The CDR3 here is CASSAEQGPNTEAFF. The CDR3 DNA reads TGTGCCAGCAGCGCAGAACAGGGGCCGAACACTGAAGCTTTCTTT. This sequence joins TRBV9 and TRBJ1-1; the match to TRBD1 covers 7 bases. The CDR3 length is 15 residues. Germline V gene data show CDR1 as SGDLS and CDR2 as YYNGEE. V shed 3 bases and J 1 base; nucleotides not matched to a gene: 6.